This paragraph reports one T cell receptor (beta chain). The authors' processing: By means of reference gene primer amplification, nucleated cell counts were estimated. Clones were read by immunoSEQ multiplex PCR, and TCRdb kept only the in-frame ones, dropping some. From that table come the V and J calls and clone size; the DNA was used to work out D and trimming. The sample includes 200,000 to 300,000 clones, about 85% of them seen just once. This entry is derived from a study of blood T cell repertoires in COVID-19. Study as a whole: Researchers got acute and convalescent COVID-19 samples from the United States, Italy and Spain. Sources were T cells, B-cell-depleted T cells, or PBMCs; the material itself was cDNA or gDNA.

Trimming took 7 bases from V and 8 from J; bases not matched to a gene: 11. Germline CDR1 MDHEN, CDR2 SYDVKM. The CDR3 runs to 15 residues. The sequenced material came from peripheral blood. The sequence derives from a woman aged 55-70 years with active or convalescent COVID-19. The chain uses TRBV28 and TRBJ1-4; 9 bases align to TRBD1. The CDR3 here is CASTLGTGWEEKLFF. DNA of the CDR3: TGTGCCAGCACCTTAGGGACAGGGTGGGAGGAAAAACTGTTTTTT.